This paragraph covers one T cell receptor (beta chain) sequence. This clonotype was seen a few times. Its antigen is currently not known. Base qualities are missing; no much larger clone stands one base away. Ficoll-Paque density gradient centrifugation was the method used to isolate PBMCs. The sample originates from a study of T-cell memory formation after mild COVID-19 (dated by TCRdb to about 2021). Concerning the study at large: Most TCR sequence clusters were specific to one of the two donors. Longitudinal TCRalpha and TCRbeta repertoire sequencing tracked T-cell clones expanding and contracting after mild COVID-19 in a couple of donors. Two young, previously healthy adult volunteers, one female and one male, were included in the cohort.

The junction carries 13 bases between V and J, which are trimmed by 4 bases and 3 bases respectively. From a lookup of the germline V gene, CDR1 and CDR2 are SNHLY and FYNNEI. The cysteine opens and the phenylalanine closes a CDR3 of 16 amino acids. This entry keeps only the CDR3 DNA: 48 bases, framed from base 1. Sequencing was carried out with an Illumina NovaSeq 6000. Using 5'RACE with constant-segment primers, TCRalpha and TCRbeta cDNA libraries were constructed, with sample barcodes and unique molecular identifiers added in the process. RNA was extracted from every sample with Trizol reagent. Library amplification was performed in two PCR steps, and a second sample barcode and Illumina TruSeq adapters were introduced in the second step. Sequencing of libraries was performed on an Illumina NovaSeq with 2 x 150 bp paired-end reads. Processing in the source paper ran as follows. Reads were demultiplexed and collapsed into UMI-guided consensus sequences with migec v1.2.7. Using mixcr v2.1.11, the UMI consensuses were aligned to TRA and TRB V and J templates and assembled into clonotypes. A clonotype was counted as expanded or contracted only when both edgeR and NoisET called the clonotype significant, with the noise models trained on biological replicates. For edgeR calls, the cutoffs were a false discovery rate-adjusted p below 0.01 and a log2 fold-change threshold of 1. As an exploratory analysis of dynamics, max-normalized trajectories of the 1000 most abundant clonotypes were examined by PCA with hierarchical clustering. Separately sequenced CD4+ and CD8+ repertoires were used to assign the CD4 or CD8 phenotype of responding clones. In TCRdb, the public reads were trimmed at Q25 with fastp and aligned with MiXCR, with productive beta chains retained. One record per CDR3 amino acid sequence lists the most common genes and DNA. The V and J calls here are based on TCRdb, not the publication. This sample holds a few hundred thousand distinct CDR3 sequences; 25% to 30% were observed only once. The top ten hold about 13% of the sample.

Results the study describes overall, beyond this receptor: Only two mild cases were covered by the study, and larger cohorts that include severe cases with pre-infection samples were considered necessary. Some responding clones were detected in pre-infection memory, suggesting pre-existing cross-reactive memory T cells joined the SARS-CoV-2 response. Contracting CD4+ clones were located mainly in the CM and EM memory subsets, whereas CD8+ clones were found to be enriched in EMRA. SARS-CoV-2 specificity of the second-wave clones peaking on day 37 was not confirmed. Clones that contracted from day 15 to 85 showed balanced CD4/CD8 phenotypes, whereas a second wave of clones that expanded from day 15 to 37 leaned towards CD4+.

Material for sequencing was PBMCs or a T cell subset sorted from them (not recorded which). The receptor chain draws on TRBV2 and TRBJ2-6; the D gene is perhaps TRBD1, on 6 matching bases. This receptor was identified in an adult woman who had mild COVID-19 (a few samples of this study predate the infection). The sample titles of this study are shuffled in the database, so cell type and time point are left out; the donor was told from shared clones. This receptor has the CDR3 CASSGYRVGGANVLTF. The nucleotide sequence reads as follows: TGTGCCAGCAGTGGTTACAGGGTTGGTGGGGCCAACGTCCTGACTTTC. Supplemented by the reference TRBV2 and TRBJ2-6 proteins around the CDR3, the complete variable domain is EPEVTQTPSHQVTQMGQEVILRCVPISNHLYFYWYRQILGQKVEFLVSFYNNEISEKSEIFDDQFSVERPDGSNFTLKIRSTKLEDSAMYFCASSGYRVGGANVLTFGAGSRLTVL.